The 17 T cell receptor beta chains reported below all come from one sample, sequenced in a study of radiotherapy plus CTLA-4 blockade in lung cancer. The method was immunoSEQ multiplex PCR; TCRdb's version includes in-frame clones alone and lacks a portion of them. The table includes roughly 110,000 clones, 81% detected once. The sequenced sample was peripheral blood, obtained from a patient treated with radiotherapy plus ipilimumab. These receptors all come from a human donor with non-small cell lung cancer that progressed on radiotherapy plus ipilimumab. Some clones in this sample may be carry-over from other donors' samples.

This chain connects TRBV12-5 to TRBJ2-3; 13 bases align to TRBD2. Germline V lookup: CDR1 LGHNT, CDR2 FRNRAP. Trimming took 6 bases from V and 0 from J; bases not matched to a gene: 9. The CDR3 totals 18 residues. The CDR3 region has the DNA TGTGCTAGTGGGGGGACTAGCGGGGACTCTGCGAGCACAGATACGCAGTATTTT. Translating it yields CASGGTSGDSASTDTQYF. The entire variable domain, with the rest obtained from reference TRBV12-5 and TRBJ2-3, is as follows: DARVTQTPRHKVTEMGQEVTMRCQPILGHNTVFWYRQTMMQGLELLAYFRNRAPLDDSGMPKDRFSAEMPDATLATLKIQPSEPRDSAVYFCASGGTSGDSASTDTQYFGPGTRLTVL.

This clone was observed a handful of times. The chain has TRBV6-5 and TRBJ1-2; no firm D call. The V gene lost 6 bases and the J gene lost 4 bases, with 12 bases spanning the gap. The germline V gene encodes CDR1 MNHEY and CDR2 SVGAGI. There are 13 residues in the CDR3. In nucleotides, the CDR3 is TGTGCCAGCAGCTACGGGCCGATCTATGGCTACACCTTC. Its protein product is CASSYGPIYGYTF.

Comment on this clone: Other DNA sequences from this sample encode an identical CDR3 as well. The chain uses TRBV5-1 and TRBJ2-3, with TRBD2 matching over 10 bases. The CDR3 runs to 15 residues. Germline assignment: CDR1 SGHRS and CDR2 YFSETQ. J was trimmed by 6 bases and V by 0 bases; bases with no gene match: 4. CDR3 nucleotide sequence: TGCGCCAGCAGCTTGGGGCTAGCGGGGGAGGATACGCAGTATTTT. The encoded protein is CASSLGLAGEDTQYF.

The V gene is TRBV25-1, the J gene TRBJ2-7; TRBD2 is a possible D gene (5 bases). The DNA matches TRBJ2-1 better at its end, which makes the J call doubtful. The CDR3 length is 16 residues. Germline V CDR1 and CDR2: MGHDK, SYGVNS. CDR3 protein: CASSDLAEGYYNEQFF. CDR3 sequence (DNA): TGTGCCAGCAGTGACCTAGCAGAGGGTTATTACAATGAGCAGTTCTTC.

The genes are TRBV7-3 and TRBJ2-3, with 8 bases that match TRBD1. Germline V CDR1 and CDR2: SGHTA, FQGTGA. V shed 1 base, J shed 3 bases, and the junction held 3 bases outside the gene matches. The CDR3 runs 15 residues. CDR3 sequence: CASSLNNRGTDTQYF. CDR3 coding DNA: TGTGCCAGCAGCTTAAACAACAGGGGGACAGATACGCAGTATTTT.

The chain recombines TRBV27 with TRBJ1-1; TRBD1 is a possible D gene (5 bases). V was shortened by 6 bases and J by 7 bases, with 12 bases between the two germline ends. The CDR3 totals 12 residues. Germline V gene data show CDR1 as MNHEY and CDR2 as SMNVEV (reference sequence). The CDR3 DNA is TGTGCCAGCAGGGCGCGAGACAGTGAAGCTTTCTTT. Translated: CASRARDSEAFF.

This clone has a handful of counts. The chain combines TRBV5-1 with TRBJ2-1; D is undetermined. V was trimmed by 0 bases and J by 7 bases, leaving 8 bases between them. The CDR3 consists of 13 residues. CDR1 is SGHRS and CDR2 is YFSETQ in the germline V gene. Here the CDR3 DNA reads TGCGCCAGCAGCTTGGCCACGAGTAATGAGCAGTTCTTC. It specifies CASSLATSNEQFF.

CDR3 bases: TGTGCCAGCAGCTCCGGGACAGGCTTCGAGACCCAGTACTTC. Amino acid sequence: CASSSGTGFETQYF. The chain employs TRBV7-2 and TRBJ2-5, with 8 positions matching TRBD1. Unmatched junction bases numbered 6, after V lost 4 bases and J lost 5 bases. The CDR3 loop spans 14 amino acids. The V gene's germline CDR1 is SGHTA and CDR2 FQGNSA.

The chain recombines TRBV11-1 with TRBJ1-1; 9 nucleotides match TRBD1. Germline-derived CDR1 and CDR2 are SGHAT and FQDESV (reference sequence). The CDR3 runs to 16 residues. J gave up 5 bases and V 2 bases, and 9 bases lay outside the gene matches. As DNA, the CDR3 is TGTGCCAGCAGCTTAAGTACAGGGGGCTCTAAAACTGAAGCTTTCTTT. Its protein product is CASSLSTGGSKTEAFF.

This clone has only one observation. The chain combines TRBV2 with TRBJ1-4, with TRBD1 identical over 12 bases. Germline CDR1 reads SNHLY; CDR2 reads FYNNEI. The CDR3 consists of 19 residues. Trimming cost V 2 bases and J 1 base; bases outside gene matches: 8. The CDR3 is CASSEPKGQGAITNEKLFF. The CDR3 bases are TGTGCCAGCAGTGAACCGAAGGGACAGGGGGCTATAACTAATGAAAAACTGTTTTTT.

The chain uses TRBV7-8 and TRBJ2-5, with D unresolved. The germline V gene encodes CDR1 SGHVS and CDR2 FQNEAQ. Between the trimmed V and J ends, which lost 1 base and 2 bases, there was a span of 8 bases. This CDR3 contains 14 residues. CDR3 region: CASSLGTVQETQYF. In DNA, the CDR3 is TGTGCCAGCAGCTTAGGGACGGTTCAAGAGACCCAGTACTTC.

J is TRBJ1-2 and V is TRBV18, with a weak D call TRBD1 (6 bases). Trimming cost V 0 bases and J 7 bases, with 12 bases left between them. The CDR3 contains 14 residues. CDR1 is KGHSH, CDR2 LQKENI, per germline. The CDR3 loop is CASSPPAGAIGYTF. For the CDR3, the DNA is TGTGCCAGCTCACCACCGGCAGGGGCGATTGGCTACACCTTC. Full variable domain (remainder filled in from reference TRBV18 and TRBJ1-2): NAGVMQNPRHLVRRRGQEARLRCSPMKGHSHVYWYRQLPEEGLKFMVYLQKENIIDESGMPKERFSAEFPKEGPSILRIQQVVRGDSAAYFCASSPPAGAIGYTFGSGTRLTVV.

This chain links TRBV28 with TRBJ1-1; D perhaps matches TRBD1 (6 bases). The V gene lost 8 bases and the J gene lost 7 bases, with 20 bases spanning the gap. The CDR3 contains 14 residues. Germline-derived CDR1 and CDR2 are MDHEN and SYDVKM. CDR3 nucleotides: TGTGCCAGCCAGGGGACACCCAGTGAGAGTGAAGCTTTCTTT. Translating it yields CASQGTPSESEAFF.

CDR3 loop: CASSLLEGYEQYF. The CDR3 nucleotides read TGTGCCAGCAGCTTACTAGAAGGCTACGAGCAGTACTTC. This sequence joins TRBV5-6 and TRBJ2-7, with a weak D call TRBD2 (5 bases). The germline gives CDR1 SGHDT, CDR2 YYEEEE. The CDR3 runs to 13 residues. V lost 2 bases and J 3 bases, leaving 9 bases between the germline ends.

The DNA for the CDR3 is TGCGCCAGCAGCTTGGTTGGGGGCAGCTCAGGCCCCTCCTCCTACGAGCAGTACTTC. Translated: CASSLVGGSSGPSSYEQYF. This chain connects TRBV5-1 to TRBJ2-7; TRBD1 is a possible D gene (6 bases). Trimming removed 0 bases at V and 0 bases at J, with 22 bases between. CDR1 is SGHRS and CDR2 is YFSETQ in the germline V gene. The CDR3 consists of 19 residues.

This chain links TRBV29-1 with TRBJ2-6, with TRBD1 as a possible D gene (6 bases). Trimming left V 7 bases short and J 0 bases short, with 13 bases between. Germline V gene sequence: CDR1 SQVTM, CDR2 ANQGSEA. There are 15 residues in the CDR3. This CDR3 is CSALGASSGANVLTF. In DNA, the CDR3 is TGCAGCGCCCTGGGGGCCAGCTCTGGGGCCAACGTCCTGACTTTC.

This chain joins TRBV2 and TRBJ2-5; 8 bases are a match to TRBD2. This CDR3 region has 14 residues. Unmatched junction bases numbered 9, after V lost 10 bases and J lost 2 bases. CDR1 SNHLY and CDR2 FYNNEI come from the germline V gene. This chain's CDR3 is CATRIAGFQETQYF. The CDR3 region has the DNA TGTGCCACGCGTATAGCGGGGTTTCAAGAGACCCAGTACTTC.